Presented here are 8 T cell receptor beta chains from one specimen sequenced in a study of T-cell memory formation after mild COVID-19. TCRdb itself ran the 5' RACE reads through MiXCR, one entry per CDR3 protein. The table shows under 450,000 distinct CDR3 sequences, with about a quarter occurring only once. Sequences were obtained from PBMCs or a T cell subset sorted from them (not recorded which). The receptor set was obtained from an adult woman who had mild COVID-19 (a few samples of this study predate the infection). Cell type and time point are not known.

The table lists this clonotype with a few counts. This sequence joins TRBV6-4 and TRBJ2-3; tentatively, D is TRBD1 or TRBD2 (7 bases each). V lost 5 bases, J lost 4 bases, and 13 bases lay in between. CDR3 length: 14 amino acids. Germline values: CDR1 MRHNA, CDR2 SNTAGT. CDR3: CASSSGTASDTQYF. The CDR3 nucleotides are TGTGCCAGCAGTAGCGGGACAGCCTCAGATACGCAGTATTTT.

This clonotype was counted only a few times. The V and J genes are TRBV7-8 and TRBJ2-1, with D perhaps TRBD1 or TRBD2 (6 bases each). V gave up 2 bases and J gave up 7 bases, with 12 bases separating them. Germline CDR1 SGHVS, CDR2 FQNEAQ. The CDR3 runs to 14 residues. CDR3 region: CASSLPGGRNEQFF. The CDR3 nucleotides are TGTGCCAGCAGCTTACCTGGGGGGCGGAATGAGCAGTTCTTC.

The chain carries TRBV15 and TRBJ2-7, with 10 bases lining up with TRBD2. This CDR3 spans 15 amino acids. CDR1 is LNHNV and CDR2 is YYDKDF in the germline V gene (reference sequence). The V gene end was trimmed by 2 bases and the J gene end by 2 bases; junction bases not matched to a gene: 3. CDR3 residues: CATSRQLAGTYEQYF. The CDR3 DNA sequence: TGTGCCACCAGCAGACAACTAGCGGGAACCTACGAGCAGTACTTC.

This clonotype was observed a handful of times. The chain joins TRBV15 to TRBJ2-5; D uncertain. V was pared by 1 base and J by 4 bases, with 10 bases between. Germline CDR1 and CDR2: LNHNV and YYDKDF (reference sequence). The CDR3 is made up of 14 amino acids. CDR3 in DNA: TGTGCCACCAGCAGAGTCCTATTGGGAGAGACCCAGTACTTC. Its translation is CATSRVLLGETQYF.

The chain has TRBV6-1 and TRBJ1-1; 9 bases line up with TRBD1. The V and J ends lost 2 bases and 7 bases, in that order; junction bases with no gene match: 5. This CDR3 is 14 amino acids long. Germline CDR1 is MNHNS and CDR2 is SASEGT. CDR3 residues: CASSESRQGGEAFF. In DNA form, the CDR3 reads TGTGCCAGCAGTGAATCAAGACAGGGGGGTGAAGCTTTCTTT.

This clonotype was counted ten times or more. The J gene is TRBJ1-6, the V gene TRBV5-1; 11 bases map to TRBD1. Looked up from germline, CDR1 is SGHRS and CDR2 is YFSETQ. This CDR3 spans 15 amino acids. With 5 bases clipped from V and 10 bases from J, the junction kept 8 bases outside the gene matches. The CDR3, as DNA: TGCGCCAGCAGTCAAAAGGGACAGGGGGGATCACCCCTCCACTTT. Its protein product is CASSQKGQGGSPLHF.

This clonotype was picked up a small number of times. The chain uses TRBV20-1 and TRBJ2-5; possibly TRBD1 or TRBD2 for D (5 bases each). Germline V gene lookup returns CDR1 DFQATT and CDR2 SNEGSKA (reference sequence). CDR3 size: 13 residues. Trimming cost V 5 bases and J 5 bases, with 15 bases left between them. CDR3 protein: CSAPPQGRETQYF. CDR3 nucleotide sequence: TGCAGTGCTCCCCCCCAGGGACGGGAGACCCAGTACTTC.

The genes are TRBV3-1 and TRBJ2-5; D may be TRBD1 (5 bases). The germline V gene has CDR1 LGHDT and CDR2 YNNKEL (reference sequence). V was clipped by 1 base and J by 2 bases, with 8 bases between them. This CDR3 spans 14 amino acids. In DNA form, the CDR3 reads TGTGCCAGCAGCCAAGGGACACAACAAGAGACCCAGTACTTC. Protein: CASSQGTQQETQYF.